This TCR beta chain stems from a study of blood T cell repertoires in COVID-19. With 6 bases removed from V and 6 bases from J, the gap between germline ends came to 14 bases. Germline V CDR1 and CDR2: ENHRY, SYGVKD. This CDR3 region has 13 residues. Data came from immunoSEQ multiplex PCR; TCRdb stores just in-frame clones and leaves some out. The repertoire has roughly 160,000 clones, over 80% of them found once; the top ten carry over 10%. This chain uses TRBV10-3 with TRBJ1-2, with D maybe TRBD1 (6 bases). Sequenced: PBMCs or T cells enriched from blood (not recorded which). This sequence originates from a woman aged 60-75 years who had recovered from COVID-19. The CDR3 bases are TGTGCCATCAGACAGGGCGGATCGAATGGCTACACCTTC. This sequence encodes CAIRQGGSNGYTF.